This T cell receptor (beta chain) was identified during a study of OX40 agonist ivuxolimab in advanced cancers. For the study at large: The study treated patients with ivuxolimab, an agonistic anti-OX40 (CD134) antibody. All patients had ivuxolimab intravenously every 2 weeks at 0.01 to 10 mg/kg. Study-level points and caveats: In the 0.1-3.0 mg/kg groups, partial responders showed among the lowest expansion. Among the nonresponders, some also had low normalized T-cell clonal expansion.

Only in-frame clones appear in the TCRdb table, and some are missing; sequencing was by immunoSEQ multiplex PCR. This sample has about 94,000 clones, with around 87% found just once. Worth noting for this clone: Its specificity is not known.

CDR3 length: 15 amino acids. V was shortened by 2 bases and J by 8 bases, with 18 bases between the two germline ends. Germline values: CDR1 MNHEY, CDR2 SVGAGI. The source is an adult with an advanced solid tumor such as melanoma, head and neck, liver or kidney cancer. Material: CD4+ or CD8+ T cells sorted from blood, obtained in a trial of the OX40 agonist ivuxolimab. This chain joins TRBV6-5 and TRBJ1-2, with D perhaps matching TRBD1 (5 bases). CDR3 loop: CASSYLNIRVRGYTF. DNA of the CDR3: TGTGCCAGCAGTTACCTAAATATCAGGGTGAGAGGCTACACCTTC.